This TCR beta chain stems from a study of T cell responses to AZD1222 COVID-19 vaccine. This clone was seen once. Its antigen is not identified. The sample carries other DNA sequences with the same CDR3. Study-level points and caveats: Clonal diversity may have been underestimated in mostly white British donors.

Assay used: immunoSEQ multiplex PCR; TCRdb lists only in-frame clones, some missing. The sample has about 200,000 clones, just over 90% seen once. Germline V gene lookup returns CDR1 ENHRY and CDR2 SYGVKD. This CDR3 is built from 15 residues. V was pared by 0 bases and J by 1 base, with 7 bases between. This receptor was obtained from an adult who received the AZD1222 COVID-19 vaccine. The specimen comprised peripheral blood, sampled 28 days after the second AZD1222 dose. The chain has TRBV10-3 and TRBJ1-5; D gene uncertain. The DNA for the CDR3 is TGTGCCATCAGTGAGTCGGGCGGAAGCAATCAGCCCCAGCATTTT. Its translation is CAISESGGSNQPQHF.